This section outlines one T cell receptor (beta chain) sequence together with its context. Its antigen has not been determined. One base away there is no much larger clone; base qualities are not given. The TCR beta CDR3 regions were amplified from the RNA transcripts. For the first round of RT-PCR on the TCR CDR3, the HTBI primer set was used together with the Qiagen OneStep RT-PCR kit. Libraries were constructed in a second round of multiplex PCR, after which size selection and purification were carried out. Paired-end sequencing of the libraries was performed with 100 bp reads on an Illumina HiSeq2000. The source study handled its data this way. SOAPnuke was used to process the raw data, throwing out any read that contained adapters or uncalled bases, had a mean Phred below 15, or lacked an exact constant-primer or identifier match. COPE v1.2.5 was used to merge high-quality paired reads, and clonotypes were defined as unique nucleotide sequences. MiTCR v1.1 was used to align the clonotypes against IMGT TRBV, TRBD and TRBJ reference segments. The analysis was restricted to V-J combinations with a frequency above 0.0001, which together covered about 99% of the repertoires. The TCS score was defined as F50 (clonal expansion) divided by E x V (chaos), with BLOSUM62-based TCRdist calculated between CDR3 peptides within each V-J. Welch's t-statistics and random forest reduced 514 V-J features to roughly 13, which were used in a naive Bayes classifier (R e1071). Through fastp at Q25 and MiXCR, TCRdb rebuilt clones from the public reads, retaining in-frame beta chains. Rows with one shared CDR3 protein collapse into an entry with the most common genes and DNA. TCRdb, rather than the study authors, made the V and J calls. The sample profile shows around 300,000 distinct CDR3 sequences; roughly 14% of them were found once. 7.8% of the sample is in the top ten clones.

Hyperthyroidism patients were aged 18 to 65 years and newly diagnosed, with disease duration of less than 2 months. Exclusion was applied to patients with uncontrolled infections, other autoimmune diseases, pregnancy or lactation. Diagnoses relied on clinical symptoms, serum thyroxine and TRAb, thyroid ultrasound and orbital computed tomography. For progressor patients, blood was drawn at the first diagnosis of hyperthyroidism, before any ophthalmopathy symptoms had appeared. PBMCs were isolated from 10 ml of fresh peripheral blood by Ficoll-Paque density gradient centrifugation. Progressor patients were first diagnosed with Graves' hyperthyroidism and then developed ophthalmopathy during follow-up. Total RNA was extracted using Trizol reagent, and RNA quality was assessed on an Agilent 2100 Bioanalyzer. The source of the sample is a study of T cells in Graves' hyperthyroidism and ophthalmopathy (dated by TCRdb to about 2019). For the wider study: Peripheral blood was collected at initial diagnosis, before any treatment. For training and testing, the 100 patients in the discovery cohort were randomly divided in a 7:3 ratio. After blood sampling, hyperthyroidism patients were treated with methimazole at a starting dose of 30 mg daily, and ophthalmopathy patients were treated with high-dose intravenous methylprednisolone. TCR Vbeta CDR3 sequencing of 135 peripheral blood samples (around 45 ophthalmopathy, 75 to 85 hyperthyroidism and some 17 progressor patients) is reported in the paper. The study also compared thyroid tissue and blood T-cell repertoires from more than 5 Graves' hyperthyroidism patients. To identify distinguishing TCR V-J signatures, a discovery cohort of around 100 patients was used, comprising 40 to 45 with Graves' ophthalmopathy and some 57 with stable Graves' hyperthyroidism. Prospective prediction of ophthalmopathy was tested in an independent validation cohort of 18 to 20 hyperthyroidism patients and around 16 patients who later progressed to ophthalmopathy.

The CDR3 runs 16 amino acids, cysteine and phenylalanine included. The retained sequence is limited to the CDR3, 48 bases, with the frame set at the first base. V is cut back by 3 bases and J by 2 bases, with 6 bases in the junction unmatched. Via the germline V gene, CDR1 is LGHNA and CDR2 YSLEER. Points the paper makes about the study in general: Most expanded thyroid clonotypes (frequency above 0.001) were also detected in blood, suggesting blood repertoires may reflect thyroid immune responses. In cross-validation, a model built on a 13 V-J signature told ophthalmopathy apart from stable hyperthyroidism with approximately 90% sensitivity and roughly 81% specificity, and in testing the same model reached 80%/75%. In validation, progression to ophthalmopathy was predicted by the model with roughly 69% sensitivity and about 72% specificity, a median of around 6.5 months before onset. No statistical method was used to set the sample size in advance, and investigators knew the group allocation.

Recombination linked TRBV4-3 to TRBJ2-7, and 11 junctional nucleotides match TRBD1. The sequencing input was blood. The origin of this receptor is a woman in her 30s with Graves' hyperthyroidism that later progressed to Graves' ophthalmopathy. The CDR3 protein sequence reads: CASSHRWGQGAYEQYF. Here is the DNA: TGCGCCAGCAGCCACCGGTGGGGACAGGGGGCCTACGAGCAGTACTTC.